What follows are 2 T cell receptor beta chains derived from one specimen sequenced in a study of vaccination and CD4 T cells after COVID-19. The Oncomine TCR Beta short-read assay sequenced DNA from cultured CD4+ T cells. A single record per CDR3 protein comes from TCRdb applying MiXCR to the PCR reads. This sample has around 20,000 distinct CDR3 sequences, with around half found just once. For these receptors, no antigen is known. Noted treatment: roughly ten-day PBMC culture with coronavirus spike peptide pools or control peptides (ViraFEST assay). The starting material was CD4+ T cells from blood, cultured in vitro, obtained before SARS-CoV-2 vaccination. The origin of the receptors is a human donor who had recovered from COVID-19.

The sample holds a few counts of this clonotype. The J gene is TRBJ1-1, the V gene TRBV6-1; possibly TRBD1 for D (5 bases). Germline assignment: CDR1 MNHNS and CDR2 SASEGT. CDR3 size: 14 residues. Trimming stripped 7 bases from V and 4 bases from J, with 16 bases between. CDR3 loop: CASIVGTLSTEAFF. The CDR3 DNA is TGTGCCAGCATCGTTGGGACCCTGAGCACTGAAGCTTTCTTT.

The chain employs TRBV7-9 and TRBJ2-3, with D possibly TRBD1 on 5 matching bases. Germline V gene lookup returns CDR1 SEHNR and CDR2 FQNEAQ (reference sequence). Trimming pared 2 bases from V and 4 bases from J, leaving 10 bases between. CDR3 size: 14 residues. CDR3 in DNA: TGTGCCAGCAGCTTAAGGGGTCGTGCAGATACGCAGTATTTT. Protein product: CASSLRGRADTQYF.